This T cell receptor (beta chain) was identified during a study of cytotoxic CD8 clonotypes in ibrutinib-treated CLL. Study as a whole: Response specimens were obtained following a median treatment duration of roughly 11 months, with a range of 6 to 36.

In the case of this clone: The junction departs from germline at one end; a sequencing error may be responsible.

The CDR3 is 16 residues long. Germline-derived CDR1 and CDR2 are MNHEY and SVGAGI. Sequencing used immunoSEQ multiplex PCR; TCRdb keeps in-frame clones, though not all of them. The table lists fewer than 150,000 clones, around 84% of them singletons, with 2.5% to 3.5% in the top ten. V usage is TRBV6-5 and J usage is TRBJ2-1; 9 bases are a match to TRBD2. This clonotype was obtained from a human donor with chronic lymphocytic leukemia. Sequenced here: PBMCs, sampled after 24 months of ibrutinib treatment. The DNA of the CDR3 is TGTGCCAGCAGATACTCGCTGGAGCGGGGGGTCGATGAGCAGTTCTTC. Residues: CASRYSLERGVDEQFF.